The rows below give T cell receptor beta chains drawn from one sample of a study of molecular identifiers for immune sequencing clone quantification. TCRdb analysed the PCR reads with MiXCR anew, one entry per CDR3 protein. The table shows more than 450,000 distinct CDR3 sequences, with about 22% occurring only once. Sequencing was done on a sample of naive CD8+ T cells from blood, with Jurkat cell RNA spiked in. All receptors derive from a human donor in good health. Some libraries in this study had Jurkat cell RNA spiked in. Both conserved end residues are part of each CDR3. D genes are given only for firm matches. Expanded clones get a size class; other rows say once, few or many, or leave the size out.

TRBV9,TRBD2,TRBJ2-1,few,TGTGCCAGCAGCGGATGGACTAGCGGGATTGTCTACAATGAGCAGTTCTTC,CASSGWTSGIVYNEQFF
TRBV5-1,TRBD1,TRBJ2-7,many,TGCGCCAGCAGCTTCGGGACAGGGGGCGATTACGAGCAGTACTTC,CASSFGTGGDYEQYF
TRBV7-6,TRBD2,TRBJ2-1,many,TGTGCCAGCAGCCGCGGACTAGCGGGTCTCAATGAGCAGTTCTTC,CASSRGLAGLNEQFF
TRBV5-3,TRBD2,TRBJ2-5,.,TGTGCCGGCAGCTTTGGGGCAGGACTAGCGGCGTACCAAGAGACCCAGTACTTC,CAGSFGAGLAAYQETQYF
TRBV12-3/TRBV12-4,TRBD1,TRBJ1-1,many,TGTGCCAGCACCGCACAGGGGGCAAACACTGAAGCTTTCTTT,CASTAQGANTEAFF
TRBV10-3,.,TRBJ2-7,.,TGTGCCATCAGTGAGCCACAGGTCCCCTACGAGCAGTACTTC,CAISEPQVPYEQYF
TRBV30,.,TRBJ2-7,.,TGTGCCTGGGGACACGGGACCTCCTACGAGCAGTACTTC,CAWGHGTSYEQYF
TRBV30,.,TRBJ2-3,.,TGTGCCTGGAGTGTGAGTGCCTTGAGCGCAGATACGCAGTATTTT,CAWSVSALSADTQYF
TRBV29-1,.,TRBJ2-2,many,TGCAGCGTTGGTTCCTCGAACACCGGGGAGCTGTTTTTT,CSVGSSNTGELFF
TRBV10-1,.,TRBJ1-1,few,TGCGCCAGCAGTGAGTCGTTTGGGAACACTGAAGCTTTCTTT,CASSESFGNTEAFF
TRBV7-9,.,TRBJ1-1,few,TGTGCCAGCAGCGAAGTCCCGGGAGAAGCTTTCTTT,CASSEVPGEAFF
TRBV4-3,.,TRBJ1-3,many,TGCGCCAGCAGCCAAGATCTGGCCAACTCTGGAAACACCATATATTTT,CASSQDLANSGNTIYF
TRBV6-5,.,TRBJ1-1,many,TGTGCCAGCAGTTTGCAGATCCTGAACACTGAAGCTTTCTTT,CASSLQILNTEAFF
TRBV4-3,.,TRBJ2-1,.,TGCGCCAGCAGCCAAGATCTAGGCAGATACAATGAGCAGTTCTTC,CASSQDLGRYNEQFF
TRBV7-9,TRBD1,TRBJ2-7,many,TGTGCCAGCAGCTTAGTGACAGGGGTAATAATTTACGAGCAGTACTTC,CASSLVTGVIIYEQYF
TRBV7-9,TRBD1,TRBJ2-5,.,TGTGCCAGCAGCGAGAGGGACAGCTACCAAGAGACCCAGTACTTC,CASSERDSYQETQYF
TRBV30,.,TRBJ2-5,few,TGTGCCTGGAGTGTACCCAGGATACAAGAGACCCAGTACTTC,CAWSVPRIQETQYF
TRBV4-1,TRBD1,TRBJ2-7,few,TGCGCCAGCAGCCAAGTCGGGACAGGGACGCACGAGCAGTACTTC,CASSQVGTGTHEQYF
TRBV2,TRBD2,TRBJ2-3,.,TGTGCCAGCGGGGGGGACTACTGGGGAAGCACAGATACGCAGTATTTT,CASGGDYWGSTDTQYF
TRBV30,.,TRBJ2-7,many,TGTGCCTGGAGTGAAAGCTTTGGAGACGAGCAGTACTTC,CAWSESFGDEQYF
TRBV27,.,TRBJ1-2,.,TGTGCCAGCAGTTTAAGGCAGGGGATGCTCTATGGCTACACCTTC,CASSLRQGMLYGYTF
TRBV29-1,TRBD1,TRBJ1-1,many,TGCAGCGTTGCTGGGACAGGGGGAAGTCACACTGAAGCTTTCTTT,CSVAGTGGSHTEAFF
TRBV30,.,TRBJ1-1,few,TGTGCCTGGAGCGTTGAGGCGTCCACTGAAGCTTTCTTT,CAWSVEASTEAFF
TRBV7-9,TRBD2,TRBJ2-7,once,TGTGCCACCGAAAATGAGGGAGGGTCCTACGAGCAGTACTTC,CATENEGGSYEQYF
TRBV27,TRBD1,TRBJ2-4,few,TGTGCCAGCAGTTCCCGGACACCGGGACAGTACTCCAAAAACATTCAGTACTTC,CASSSRTPGQYSKNIQYF
TRBV27,.,TRBJ1-5,.,TGTGCCAGCAGTTTAGATCGTGCCAATCAGCCCCAGCATTTT,CASSLDRANQPQHF
TRBV27,.,TRBJ2-7,many,TGTGCCAGCAGTTTATTAATGCTCGGGCGGGGGCCCAACTACGAGCAGTACTTC,CASSLLMLGRGPNYEQYF
TRBV19,.,TRBJ1-1,many,TGTGCCAGTAGTCCCCAAAGTGGGTCGTGGGGGAACACTGAAGCTTTCTTT,CASSPQSGSWGNTEAFF
TRBV25-1,.,TRBJ2-7,.,TGTGCCAGCAGTGACAGGGGGGCGCCCTACGAGCAGTACTTC,CASSDRGAPYEQYF
TRBV30,TRBD1,TRBJ2-3,.,TGTGCCTGGGACAGGGTAGGCGCAGATACGCAGTATTTT,CAWDRVGADTQYF
TRBV19,TRBD1,TRBJ1-4,.,TGTGCCAGTAGTATCGGAACAGGGGGCCATGAAAAACTGTTTTTT,CASSIGTGGHEKLFF
TRBV12-3/TRBV12-4,TRBD2,TRBJ2-1,.,TGTGCCAGCAGGTTGAGCCCCGCGGGGGGCCCAGGTGAGCTCTTC,CASRLSPAGGPGELF
TRBV12-3/TRBV12-4,.,TRBJ2-2,few,TGTGCCAGCAGTCCTCAGAAGACCGGGGAGCTGTTTTTT,CASSPQKTGELFF
TRBV7-9,.,TRBJ1-1,many,TGTGCCAGCGGAGGCGACACTATCGAGGACAGAAAAAACACTGAAGCTTTCTTT,CASGGDTIEDRKNTEAFF
TRBV4-1,.,TRBJ1-5,many,TGCGCCAGCAGCCAAGCAGGGTTTTATAGCAATCAGCCCCAGCATTTT,CASSQAGFYSNQPQHF
TRBV12-3/TRBV12-4,TRBD2,TRBJ2-5,.,TGTGCCAGCAGCCCCGGGACTAGCGGGCCCCAAGAGACCCAGTACTTC,CASSPGTSGPQETQYF
TRBV12-3/TRBV12-4,.,TRBJ1-1,.,TGTGCCAGCACTTTAACCCAGGGTATGGACTGGAACACTGAAGCTTTCTTT,CASTLTQGMDWNTEAFF
TRBV3-1,TRBD1,TRBJ2-3,.,TGTGCCAGCAGCCTTAGACAGGGGATCACAGATACGCAGTATTTT,CASSLRQGITDTQYF
TRBV5-6,TRBD1,TRBJ2-2,many,TGTGCCAGCAGCTTGGTACGGGGCCAGGGGGACACCGGGGAGCTGTTTTTT,CASSLVRGQGDTGELFF